Below, 21 T cell receptor beta chains from the same sample are listed, as sequenced in a study of blood T cell repertoires in COVID-19. The table came from immunoSEQ multiplex PCR; TCRdb's copy has only in-frame clones and leaves some out. The data show 150,000 to 200,000 clones, over 75% seen once. Source material: peripheral blood. These receptors were collected from a man in his 70s with acute or convalescent COVID-19.

The V and J genes are TRBV7-3 and TRBJ2-1; 8 bases map to TRBD2. The CDR3 sequence is 15 residues long. Germline V gene data show CDR1 as SGHTA and CDR2 as FQGTGA. Losses at the gene ends were 5 bases for V and 3 bases for J; bases not matched to a gene: 6. CDR3 DNA sequence: TGTGCCAGCAGCGACAGCGGGAGTATCTACAATGAGCAGTTCTTC. Its translation: CASSDSGSIYNEQFF.

This rearrangement joins TRBV9 to TRBJ2-7, with TRBD1 as a possible D gene (7 bases). Germline V lookup: CDR1 SGDLS, CDR2 YYNGEE. Trimming removed 4 bases at V and 4 bases at J, with 18 bases between. The CDR3 sequence is 15 residues long. The CDR3 spells CASSPSGGTVYEQYF. The CDR3 DNA reads TGTGCCAGCAGCCCTAGTGGGGGGACAGTTTACGAGCAGTACTTC.

This sequence joins TRBV24-1 and TRBJ1-2; no clear D. This CDR3 is 12 amino acids long. V was clipped by 0 bases and J by 8 bases, with 6 bases between them. Germline values: CDR1 KGHDR, CDR2 SFDVKD. CDR3 DNA: TGTGCCACCAGTGATTTGGCTAACGGCTACACCTTC. The encoded protein is CATSDLANGYTF.

This clone has only a few counts. This sequence joins TRBV7-3 and TRBJ1-1, with 11 bases lining up with TRBD1. Germline lookup yields CDR1 SGHTA and CDR2 FQGTGA. This CDR3 is 18 amino acids long. The trim removed 2 bases at V and 1 base at J, leaving 9 bases unmatched. The CDR3: CASSLEPGQGGQNTEAFF. For the CDR3, the DNA is TGTGCCAGCAGCTTAGAACCGGGACAGGGGGGTCAGAACACTGAAGCTTTCTTT.

The CDR3 DNA follows: TGTGCCAGCAGGGGACAGGGAGAAAACTACCGCGAGCAGTACTTC. This gives the protein CASRGQGENYREQYF. V is TRBV6-5 and J is TRBJ2-7, with TRBD1 identical over 9 bases. The length of the CDR3 is 15 residues. V lost 6 bases, J lost 6 bases, and 12 bases stayed unmatched. CDR1 and CDR2 from the germline V gene are MNHEY and SVGAGI.

This sequence joins TRBV6-5 and TRBJ1-2; 9 nucleotides line up with TRBD1. The length of the CDR3 is 16 residues. From germline, CDR1 is MNHEY and CDR2 SVGAGI. V shed 2 bases and J 5 bases; nucleotides not matched to a gene: 9. CDR3 DNA: TGTGCCAGCAGTTACCTTGGTCTACAGGGGGCATATGGCTACACCTTC. Protein sequence: CASSYLGLQGAYGYTF.

The chain is built from TRBV21-1 and TRBJ1-1. TRBV21-1 is a documented pseudogene. This CDR3 contains 16 residues. The CDR3 loop reads CASSILFGGAGTEAFF. The CDR3, as DNA: TGTGCCAGCAGCATACTCTTTGGGGGAGCGGGCACTGAAGCTTTCTTT.

The V call is TRBV11-2, the J call TRBJ1-4; D may be TRBD1 (5 bases). V shed 3 bases and J shed 3 bases, with 11 bases lying between them. CDR3 size: 15 residues. Germline CDR1 reads SGHAT; CDR2 reads FQNNGV. The CDR3 DNA follows: TGTGCCAGCAGCTTGCGGGGGGGACCTAATGAAAAACTGTTTTTT. It yields the protein CASSLRGGPNEKLFF. Combining the CDR3 with reference TRBV11-2 and TRBJ1-4 gives the whole variable domain EAGVAQSPRYKIIEKRQSVAFWCNPISGHATLYWYQQILGQGPKLLIQFQNNGVVDDSQLPKDRFSAERLKGVDSTLKIQPAKLEDSAVYLCASSLRGGPNEKLFFGSGTQLSVL.

The chain uses TRBV5-1 and TRBJ2-7, with TRBD2 as a possible D gene (5 bases). With 0 bases removed from V and 6 bases from J, the gap between germline ends came to 7 bases. The CDR3 totals 12 residues. From germline, CDR1 is SGHRS and CDR2 YFSETQ. CDR3 protein: CASSLDGGEQYF. CDR3 bases: TGCGCCAGCAGCTTGGATGGAGGCGAGCAGTACTTC.

V is TRBV2 and J is TRBJ1-4, with D uncertain. The length of the CDR3 is 15 residues. CDR1 is SNHLY and CDR2 is FYNNEI in the germline V gene. The germline V and J ends were trimmed by 2 bases and 5 bases, with 12 bases remaining between them. The CDR3 nucleotides read TGTGCCAGCAGTGAAACTAGAGCCCCGAATGAAAAACTGTTTTTT. It specifies CASSETRAPNEKLFF.

The gene calls are TRBV27 and TRBJ1-1; TRBD1 aligns across 7 bases. The CDR3 spans 12 residues. V lost 5 bases to trimming and J lost 4 bases; unmatched junction nucleotides: 1. Per the germline V gene, CDR1 is MNHEY and CDR2 is SMNVEV (reference sequence). Here the CDR3 reads CASSPGGTEAFF. In DNA, the CDR3 is TGTGCCAGCAGTCCAGGGGGCACTGAAGCTTTCTTT.

The CDR3 DNA reads as TGCAGTGCTAGTATCGGCGGCAGGGGGGCTTACAATGAGCAGTTCTTC. Translation: CSASIGGRGAYNEQFF. The chain has TRBV20-1 and TRBJ2-1; possible D gene TRBD1, 7 bases. Germline V gene sequence: CDR1 DFQATT, CDR2 SNEGSKA (reference sequence). The CDR3 spans 16 residues. V lost 3 bases and J 4 bases, leaving 19 bases between the germline ends.

The V and J genes are TRBV19 and TRBJ1-2; unclear D gene. CDR3 length: 13 amino acids. Germline assignment: CDR1 LNHDA and CDR2 SQIVND (reference sequence). The ends were cut back, 6 bases at V and 10 bases at J, with 18 bases in the middle. DNA of the CDR3: TGTGCCAGTAGCGAGAGGGCGGTTGCTCCCTACACCTTC. Residues: CASSERAVAPYTF.

The chain combines TRBV25-1 with TRBJ1-2, with unresolved D. The CDR3 length is 12 residues. V was pared by 3 bases and J by 6 bases, with 8 bases between. CDR1 and CDR2 from the germline V gene are MGHDK and SYGVNS. The CDR3 nucleotides read TGTGCCAGCAGTGACTACGAGAATGGCTACACCTTC. Amino acid sequence: CASSDYENGYTF.

This clone has just a few counts. The V gene is TRBV6-6, the J gene TRBJ1-4, with D possibly being TRBD1 (6 bases). Trimming stripped 5 bases from V and 3 bases from J, with 16 bases between. The length of the CDR3 is 16 residues. Germline CDR1 is MNHNY and CDR2 is SVGAGI (reference sequence). DNA for the CDR3: TGTGCCAGCAGTCGACAACCAGGGGCTTCTAATGAAAAACTGTTTTTT. Amino acid sequence: CASSRQPGASNEKLFF.

The chain carries TRBV7-9 and TRBJ2-5; 7 bases are shared with TRBD2. The CDR3 is 15 amino acids. The germline V gene encodes CDR1 SEHNR and CDR2 FQNEAQ (reference sequence). The V segment lost 5 bases and the J segment 5 bases; nucleotides outside the gene matches: 11. The chain's CDR3 is CASSLLRGGEETQYF. Written as DNA, the CDR3 is TGTGCCAGCAGCCTTCTGAGGGGAGGGGAGGAGACCCAGTACTTC.

This chain joins TRBV5-1 and TRBJ1-3; 8 positions agree with TRBD1. There are 15 residues in the CDR3. Germline values: CDR1 SGHRS, CDR2 YFSETQ. The J segment lost 2 bases and the V segment lost 3 bases, leaving 4 bases of the junction unmatched. The CDR3 spells CASSSQGATGNTIYF. CDR3 in DNA: TGCGCCAGCAGCTCTCAGGGGGCGACTGGAAACACCATATATTTT.

This clone was observed many times. This chain uses TRBV7-9 with TRBJ2-7; 8 nucleotides align to TRBD1. V shed 5 bases, J shed 1 base, and the junction held 4 bases outside the gene matches. The CDR3 covers 14 residues. Germline CDR1 and CDR2: SEHNR and FQNEAQ (reference sequence). CDR3 coding DNA: TGTGCCAGCAGCATGGGACAGGCGTCCTACGAGCAGTACTTC. The encoded protein is CASSMGQASYEQYF. The full variable domain, rest sourced from reference TRBV7-9 and TRBJ2-7, is DTGVSQNPRHKITKRGQNVTFRCDPISEHNRLYWYRQTLGQGPEFLTYFQNEAQLEKSRLLSDRFSAERPKGSFSTLEIQRTEQGDSAMYLCASSMGQASYEQYFGPGTRLTVT.

V usage is TRBV29-1 and J usage is TRBJ2-1; TRBD2 is a possible D gene (6 bases). Trimming removed 7 bases from V and 8 bases from J, with 15 bases in between. The germline V gene encodes CDR1 SQVTM and CDR2 ANQGSEA. The CDR3 sequence is 12 residues long. CDR3 amino acids: CSGRDSLDEQFF. CDR3 DNA sequence: TGCAGCGGGAGGGACTCCCTGGATGAGCAGTTCTTC.

Only a few counts were recorded for this clone. The chain has TRBV5-1 and TRBJ1-5, with D perhaps matching TRBD1 (6 bases). This CDR3 region has 15 residues. The V and J ends lost 4 bases and 3 bases respectively, with 14 bases between them. Germline CDR1 reads SGHRS; CDR2 reads YFSETQ. The CDR3 region has the DNA TGCGCCAGCAGCCTGACAGGCACCGACAATCAGCCCCAGCATTTT. The encoded protein is CASSLTGTDNQPQHF.

This chain joins TRBV5-4 and TRBJ2-3; D may be TRBD2 (6 bases). CDR1 and CDR2 from the germline V gene are SGHNT and YYREEE (reference sequence). The length of the CDR3 is 15 residues. The ends were cut back, 4 bases at V and 3 bases at J, with 15 bases in the middle. The DNA of the CDR3 is TGTGCCAGCAGCCGGAAACTAGCCGGAACAGATACGCAGTATTTT. Translating it yields CASSRKLAGTDTQYF.